The clone carrying this T cell receptor (beta chain) is a singleton in its sample. The antigen is not known. The data stem from a study of OX40 agonist ivuxolimab in advanced cancers. In the study overall: The patients' treatment was ivuxolimab, an agonistic anti-OX40 (CD134) antibody. Partial responses, seen in three patients, involved one hepatocellular carcinoma and two cutaneous melanomas.

Sequenced by immunoSEQ multiplex PCR; TCRdb stores in-frame clones only, minus some. The table shows approximately 70,000 clones, with 65% to 90% occurring only once. Notes on the study in general: Among T cells, CD8+ cells averaged more expanded clones than CD4+ cells. Researchers did not determine the expanded peripheral T cells' antigen specificity.

Germline assignment: CDR1 SEHNR and CDR2 FQNEAQ (reference sequence). The CDR3 covers 12 residues. The ends were cut back, 4 bases at V and 6 bases at J, with 10 bases in the middle. This receptor was taken from an adult with an advanced solid tumor such as melanoma, head and neck, liver or kidney cancer. V usage is TRBV7-9 and J usage is TRBJ2-7; D might be TRBD2 (5 bases). The sequences come from CD4+ or CD8+ T cells sorted from blood, collected in a trial of the OX40 agonist ivuxolimab. The CDR3 DNA is TGTGCCAGCAGCTCGACCCGGGGCGAGCAGTACTTC. It translates to CASSSTRGEQYF.